What follows describes a single T cell receptor (beta chain). The sample is drawn from a study of early stage breast cancer tumors. Clones were read by immunoSEQ multiplex PCR, and TCRdb kept only the in-frame ones, dropping some. The table records 25,000 to 30,000 clones, roughly 55% of them present only once. The sequenced material came from breast tumor tissue. The clonotype originates from a person in their fifties with breast cancer.

The CDR3 region has the DNA TGTGCCAGCAGCTTGGTTTCGGGGGGACGAGGCTACACCTTC. It encodes CASSLVSGGRGYTF. The rearrangement joins TRBV5-8 to TRBJ1-2, with TRBD1 as a possible D gene (5 bases). The CDR3 runs to 14 residues. V was trimmed by 0 bases and J by 8 bases, leaving 14 bases between them. Germline V gene sequence: CDR1 SGHTS, CDR2 YDEGEE.